This T cell receptor beta chain was sequenced during a study of immune heterogeneity within non-small cell lung tumors. Regarding the study as a whole: Tumor sites within a patient were found to share identical dominant CDR3 beta clonotypes, and site-unique high-frequency clones were also present.

At 600 ng per sample, bulk tumor genomic DNA provided the template. Multiple biopsies spaced far apart were taken from each primary tumor during surgery. Curative surgical treatment was performed in patients who had newly diagnosed, untreated non-small cell lung cancer. V lost 5 bases and J lost 4; bases outside the gene matches: 13. CDR1 MNHNS and CDR2 SASEGT come from the germline V gene. The CDR3 totals 16 residues. This clonotype has just a few counts. What it binds is not known. TCR beta CDR3 regions came from multiplex PCR with 32 forward V and 13 reverse J primers. From the multiplex PCR reads, TCRdb called clonotypes with MiXCR, one entry per CDR3 protein. The sample records over 9,000 distinct CDR3 sequences, roughly 29% being singletons.

This TCR was sampled from a man over 45 with non-small cell lung cancer. The rearrangement links TRBV6-1 to TRBJ1-1; 7 positions agree with TRBD1. The sample was lung tumor tissue. The CDR3 protein is CASSYIRQGGSTEAFF. In DNA, the CDR3 is TGTGCCAGCAGTTATATAAGACAGGGCGGGAGCACTGAAGCTTTCTTT.